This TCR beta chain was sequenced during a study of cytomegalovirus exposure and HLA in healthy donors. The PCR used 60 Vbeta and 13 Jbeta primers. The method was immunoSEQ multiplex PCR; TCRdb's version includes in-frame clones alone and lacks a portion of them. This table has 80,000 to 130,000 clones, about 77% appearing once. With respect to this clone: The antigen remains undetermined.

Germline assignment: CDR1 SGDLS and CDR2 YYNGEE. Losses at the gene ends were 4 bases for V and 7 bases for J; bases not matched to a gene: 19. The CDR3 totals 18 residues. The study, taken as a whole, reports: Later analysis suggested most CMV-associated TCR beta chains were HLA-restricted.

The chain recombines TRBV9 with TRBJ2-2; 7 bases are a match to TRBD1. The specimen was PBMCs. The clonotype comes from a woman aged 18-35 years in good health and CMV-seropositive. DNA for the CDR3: TGTGCCAGCAGCCCCCTAGGTGAGGGGGCGCGCCCGAACGGGGAGCTGTTTTTT. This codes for CASSPLGEGARPNGELFF.